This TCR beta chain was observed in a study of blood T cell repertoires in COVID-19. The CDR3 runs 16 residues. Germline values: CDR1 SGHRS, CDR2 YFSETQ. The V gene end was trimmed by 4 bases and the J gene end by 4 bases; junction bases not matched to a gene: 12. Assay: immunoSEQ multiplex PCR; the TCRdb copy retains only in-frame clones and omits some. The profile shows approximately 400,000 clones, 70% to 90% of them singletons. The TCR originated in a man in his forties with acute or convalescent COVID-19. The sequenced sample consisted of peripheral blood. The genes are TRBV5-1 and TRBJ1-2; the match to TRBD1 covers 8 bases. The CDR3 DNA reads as TGCGCCAGCAGCCCCCGGGCGGACAGGGTTGGCTATGGCTACACCTTC. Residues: CASSPRADRVGYGYTF.